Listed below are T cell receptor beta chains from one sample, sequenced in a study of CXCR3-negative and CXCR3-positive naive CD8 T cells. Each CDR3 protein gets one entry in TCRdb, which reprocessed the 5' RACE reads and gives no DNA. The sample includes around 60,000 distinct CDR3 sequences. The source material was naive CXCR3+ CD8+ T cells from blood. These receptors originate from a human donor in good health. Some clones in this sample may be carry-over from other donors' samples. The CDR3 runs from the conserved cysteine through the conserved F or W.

cdr3_aa: CASKESGNEQFF
v_call: TRBV6-5
j_call: TRBJ2-1

cdr3_aa: CASSYSGQGFYSNQPQHF
v_call: TRBV6-2/TRBV6-3
j_call: TRBJ1-5

cdr3_aa: CASSLGGLWSEAFF
v_call: TRBV7-9
j_call: TRBJ1-1

cdr3_aa: CASTLTDPYGYTF
v_call: TRBV7-9
j_call: TRBJ1-2

cdr3_aa: CASSSEQGYEQYF
v_call: TRBV28
j_call: TRBJ2-7

cdr3_aa: CASKKPHSNQPQHF
v_call: TRBV28
j_call: TRBJ1-5

cdr3_aa: CASSSPRVNQPQHF
v_call: TRBV6-5
j_call: TRBJ1-5

cdr3_aa: CASTTTAYEQYF
v_call: TRBV21-1
j_call: TRBJ2-7

cdr3_aa: CSVERPGQESQYF
v_call: TRBV29-1
j_call: TRBJ2-5

cdr3_aa: CASSPGNNYGYTF
v_call: TRBV27
j_call: TRBJ1-2

cdr3_aa: CASSPVFAPEQYF
v_call: TRBV18
j_call: TRBJ2-7

cdr3_aa: CASSLSAGNTGELFF
v_call: TRBV28
j_call: TRBJ2-2

cdr3_aa: CASSLLAGNAYEQYF
v_call: TRBV28
j_call: TRBJ2-7

cdr3_aa: CASSTDSYEQYF
v_call: TRBV7-9
j_call: TRBJ2-7

cdr3_aa: CASRPTAETYNEQFF
v_call: TRBV7-2
j_call: TRBJ2-1

cdr3_aa: CASRDRGDEQFF
v_call: TRBV23-1
j_call: TRBJ2-1

cdr3_aa: CASSVGDGAGNIQYF
v_call: TRBV9
j_call: TRBJ2-4

cdr3_aa: CASSSLLGFSGNTIYF
v_call: TRBV27
j_call: TRBJ1-3

cdr3_aa: CASSLRVTYEQYF
v_call: TRBV27
j_call: TRBJ2-7

cdr3_aa: CASSPGFEGGEQYF
v_call: TRBV7-6
j_call: TRBJ2-7

cdr3_aa: CASIGPFHLEQYF
v_call: TRBV28
j_call: TRBJ2-7

cdr3_aa: CASSSLGGQYF
v_call: TRBV6-5
j_call: TRBJ2-7

cdr3_aa: CASSGTELKPLEQYF
v_call: TRBV7-3
j_call: TRBJ2-7

cdr3_aa: CASSQEIVSAGELFF
v_call: TRBV14
j_call: TRBJ2-2

cdr3_aa: CASSQAHPALGATEAFF
v_call: TRBV4-3
j_call: TRBJ1-1

cdr3_aa: CASSVATYEQYF
v_call: TRBV12-3/TRBV12-4
j_call: TRBJ2-7

cdr3_aa: CSVVGGVSLSYNEQFF
v_call: TRBV29-1
j_call: TRBJ2-1

cdr3_aa: CASSLVGASNEQFF
v_call: TRBV5-6
j_call: TRBJ2-1

cdr3_aa: CSVWGFGKYNEQFF
v_call: TRBV29-1
j_call: TRBJ2-1

cdr3_aa: CASRDRGRGETQYF
v_call: TRBV12-3/TRBV12-4
j_call: TRBJ2-5

cdr3_aa: CASSIDRGTGDYNEQFF
v_call: TRBV19
j_call: TRBJ2-1

cdr3_aa: CASSSSGRLTDTQYF
v_call: TRBV2
j_call: TRBJ2-3

cdr3_aa: CASSPYPLDRVVNYEQYF
v_call: TRBV4-2
j_call: TRBJ2-7

cdr3_aa: CASSPKGIGYEQYF
v_call: TRBV4-2
j_call: TRBJ2-7

cdr3_aa: CASSWLGGGTEAFF
v_call: TRBV13
j_call: TRBJ1-1

cdr3_aa: CASVTEANTGELFF
v_call: TRBV6-6
j_call: TRBJ2-2

cdr3_aa: CASSVPGATEAFF
v_call: TRBV9
j_call: TRBJ1-1

cdr3_aa: CASSLGRNGEQFF
v_call: TRBV7-9
j_call: TRBJ2-1

cdr3_aa: CASSQQKSGWDTQYF
v_call: TRBV3-1
j_call: TRBJ2-3

cdr3_aa: CASNGGVISEQYF
v_call: TRBV13
j_call: TRBJ2-7

cdr3_aa: CASSESGGTDTQYF
v_call: TRBV10-3
j_call: TRBJ2-3

cdr3_aa: CASSPTGYEQFF
v_call: TRBV12-3/TRBV12-4
j_call: TRBJ2-1

cdr3_aa: CSVGSQAYEQYF
v_call: TRBV29-1
j_call: TRBJ2-7

cdr3_aa: CASSLTSGGALTYEQYF
v_call: TRBV12-3/TRBV12-4
j_call: TRBJ2-7

cdr3_aa: CASSTGGNTGELFF
v_call: TRBV28
j_call: TRBJ2-2

cdr3_aa: CASSAVALLAYEQYF
v_call: TRBV12-3/TRBV12-4
j_call: TRBJ2-7

cdr3_aa: CASSPQGPPGLEQFF
v_call: TRBV7-9
j_call: TRBJ2-1

cdr3_aa: CAISVGTGGIPYEQYF
v_call: TRBV10-3
j_call: TRBJ2-7

cdr3_aa: CASSSPSLGEKLFF
v_call: TRBV12-3/TRBV12-4
j_call: TRBJ1-4

cdr3_aa: CSVELFSWDRYF
v_call: TRBV29-1
j_call: TRBJ2-3

cdr3_aa: CAISEPGLAATGELFF
v_call: TRBV10-3
j_call: TRBJ2-2

cdr3_aa: CASSLPGIYNEQFF
v_call: TRBV7-8
j_call: TRBJ2-1

cdr3_aa: CASSPVTEKLFF
v_call: TRBV7-8
j_call: TRBJ1-4

cdr3_aa: CASSSRQRGELFF
v_call: TRBV11-2
j_call: TRBJ2-2

cdr3_aa: CSAPDAADAYNEQFF
v_call: TRBV20-1
j_call: TRBJ2-1

cdr3_aa: CATSRDFGSSYEQYF
v_call: TRBV15
j_call: TRBJ2-7

cdr3_aa: CSARDYSGFGELFF
v_call: TRBV20-1
j_call: TRBJ2-2

cdr3_aa: CASSLDAGENTEAFF
v_call: TRBV13
j_call: TRBJ1-1

cdr3_aa: CASSSGTGLAYEQYF
v_call: TRBV28
j_call: TRBJ2-7